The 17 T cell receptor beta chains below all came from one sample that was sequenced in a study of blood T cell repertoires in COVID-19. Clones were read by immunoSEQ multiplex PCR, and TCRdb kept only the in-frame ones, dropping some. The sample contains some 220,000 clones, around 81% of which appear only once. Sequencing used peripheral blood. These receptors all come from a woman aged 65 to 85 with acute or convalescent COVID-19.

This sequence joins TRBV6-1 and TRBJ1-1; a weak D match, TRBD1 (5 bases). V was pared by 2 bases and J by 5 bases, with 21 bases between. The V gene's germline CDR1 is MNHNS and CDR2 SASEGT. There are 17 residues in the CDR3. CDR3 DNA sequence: TGTGCCAGCAGTGAATCGCCACATTTGACAGTTGGAACTGAAGCTTTCTTT. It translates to CASSESPHLTVGTEAFF.

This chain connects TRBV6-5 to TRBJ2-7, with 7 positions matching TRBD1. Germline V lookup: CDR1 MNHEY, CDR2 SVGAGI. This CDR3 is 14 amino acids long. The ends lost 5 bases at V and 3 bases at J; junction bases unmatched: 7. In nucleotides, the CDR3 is TGTGCCAGCAGTCAGGAGGCAGGGGGCTACGAGCAGTACTTC. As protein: CASSQEAGGYEQYF.

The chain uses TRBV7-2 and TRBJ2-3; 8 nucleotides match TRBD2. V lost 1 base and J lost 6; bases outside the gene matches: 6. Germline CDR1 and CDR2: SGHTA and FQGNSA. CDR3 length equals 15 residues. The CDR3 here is CASSLELAGWDTQYF. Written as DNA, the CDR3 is TGTGCCAGCAGCTTAGAATTAGCGGGGTGGGATACGCAGTATTTT.

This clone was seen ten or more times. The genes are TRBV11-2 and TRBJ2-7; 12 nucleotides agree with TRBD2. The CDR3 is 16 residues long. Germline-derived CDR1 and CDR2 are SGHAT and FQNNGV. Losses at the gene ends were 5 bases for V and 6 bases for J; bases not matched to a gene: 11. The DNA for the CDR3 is TGTGCCAGCAGCCGGCTAGCGGGGGGGCGCTTCCCCGAGCAGTACTTC. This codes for CASSRLAGGRFPEQYF.

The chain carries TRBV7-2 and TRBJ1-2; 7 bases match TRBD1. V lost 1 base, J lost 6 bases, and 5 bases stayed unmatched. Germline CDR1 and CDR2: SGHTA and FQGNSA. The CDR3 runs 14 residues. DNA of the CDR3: TGTGCCAGCAGCTTAGGAGACAGGGCGGATGGCTACACCTTC. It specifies CASSLGDRADGYTF.

The CDR3 bases are TGTGCCAGCAGCCCTTTAATGGGACAGGGGGCCGGTGGCTACACCTTC. Protein product: CASSPLMGQGAGGYTF. The V gene is TRBV9, the J gene TRBJ1-2, with 12 positions matching TRBD1. V lost 4 bases to trimming and J lost 7 bases; unmatched junction nucleotides: 11. Germline CDR1 is SGDLS and CDR2 is YYNGEE. The CDR3 has 16 amino acids.

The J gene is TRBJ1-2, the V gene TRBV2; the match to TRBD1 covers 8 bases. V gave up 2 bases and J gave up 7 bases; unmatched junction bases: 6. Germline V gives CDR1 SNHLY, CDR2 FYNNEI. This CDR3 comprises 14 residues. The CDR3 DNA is TGTGCCAGCAGTGAAAGCGACAGGGGTTCTGGCTACACCTTC. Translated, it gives CASSESDRGSGYTF.

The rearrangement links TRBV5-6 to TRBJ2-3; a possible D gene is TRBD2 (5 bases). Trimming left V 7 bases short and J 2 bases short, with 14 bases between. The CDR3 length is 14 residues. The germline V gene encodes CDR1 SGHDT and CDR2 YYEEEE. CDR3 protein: CASSRGVVTDTQYF. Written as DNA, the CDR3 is TGTGCCAGCTCCCGGGGAGTGGTCACAGATACGCAGTATTTT.

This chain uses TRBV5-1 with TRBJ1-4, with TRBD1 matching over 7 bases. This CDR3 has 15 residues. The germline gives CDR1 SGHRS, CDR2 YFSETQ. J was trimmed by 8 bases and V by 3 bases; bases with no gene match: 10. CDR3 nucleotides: TGCGCCAGCAGCTCTGCCGGGACAGTAGGAGAAAAACTGTTTTTT. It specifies CASSSAGTVGEKLFF.

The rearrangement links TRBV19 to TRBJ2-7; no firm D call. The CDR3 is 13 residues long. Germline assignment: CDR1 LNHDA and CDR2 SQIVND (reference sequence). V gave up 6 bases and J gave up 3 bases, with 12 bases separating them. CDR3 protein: CASSQTAIYEQYV. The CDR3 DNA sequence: TGTGCCAGTAGCCAGACTGCTATCTACGAGCAGTACGTC.

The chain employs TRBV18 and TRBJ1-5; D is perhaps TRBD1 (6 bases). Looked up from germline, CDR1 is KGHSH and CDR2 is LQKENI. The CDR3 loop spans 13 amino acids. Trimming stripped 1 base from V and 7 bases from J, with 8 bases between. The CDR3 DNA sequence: TGTGCCAGCTCACCACACAGGGAACAGCCCCAGCATTTT. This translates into CASSPHREQPQHF.

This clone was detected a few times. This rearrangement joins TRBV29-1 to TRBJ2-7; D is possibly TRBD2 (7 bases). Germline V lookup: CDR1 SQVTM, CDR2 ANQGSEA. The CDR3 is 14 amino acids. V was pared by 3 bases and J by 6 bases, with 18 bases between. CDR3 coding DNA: TGCAGCGTTGACTCAGAGAACGGGGGGCGCGAGCAGTACTTC. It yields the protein CSVDSENGGREQYF.

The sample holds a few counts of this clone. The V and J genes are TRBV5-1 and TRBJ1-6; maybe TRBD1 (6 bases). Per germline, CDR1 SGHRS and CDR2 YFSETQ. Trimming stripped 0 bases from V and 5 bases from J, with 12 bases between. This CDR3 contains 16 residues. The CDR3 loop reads CASSLEITGNNSPLHF. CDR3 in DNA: TGCGCCAGCAGCTTGGAGATAACAGGGAATAATTCACCCCTCCACTTT.

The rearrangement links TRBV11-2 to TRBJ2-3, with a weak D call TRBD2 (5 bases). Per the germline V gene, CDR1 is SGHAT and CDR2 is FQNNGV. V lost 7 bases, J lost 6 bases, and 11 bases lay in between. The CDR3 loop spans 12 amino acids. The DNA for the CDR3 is TGTGCCAGCACCCTTTGGGAGGATACGCAGTATTTT. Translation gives CASTLWEDTQYF.

This CDR3 reads CASRGDRGREAFF. The CDR3 coding sequence is TGTGCCAGCAGGGGGGACAGGGGGCGCGAAGCTTTCTTT. The chain links TRBV12-3 or TRBV12-4 to TRBJ1-1; 12 nucleotides line up with TRBD1. The CDR3 sequence is 13 residues long. Trimming at V came to 6 bases and at J to 8 bases, leaving 4 bases not matched to a gene.

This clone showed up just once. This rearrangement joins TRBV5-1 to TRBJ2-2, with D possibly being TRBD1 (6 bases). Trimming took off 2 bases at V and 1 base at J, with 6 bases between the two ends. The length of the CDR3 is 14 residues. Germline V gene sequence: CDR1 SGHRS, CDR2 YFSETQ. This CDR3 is CASSLGGNTGELFF. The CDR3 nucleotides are TGCGCCAGCAGCTTAGGGGGGAACACCGGGGAGCTGTTTTTT.

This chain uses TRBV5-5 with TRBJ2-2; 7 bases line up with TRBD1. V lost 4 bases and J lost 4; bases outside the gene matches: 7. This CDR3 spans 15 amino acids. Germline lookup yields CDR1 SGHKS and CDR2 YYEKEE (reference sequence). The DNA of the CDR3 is TGTGCCAGCAGCACAGGACAGGCGATCACCGGGGAGCTGTTTTTT. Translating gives CASSTGQAITGELFF.